These 29 T cell receptor beta chains came from one sample sequenced in a study of T cell responses to AZD1222 COVID-19 vaccine. Generated by immunoSEQ multiplex PCR, the TCRdb table keeps only in-frame clones and is missing some. The sample holds fewer than 200,000 clones, roughly 89% seen once. The sequenced sample was peripheral blood, obtained 28 days after the second AZD1222 dose. The source of these receptors is an adult who received the AZD1222 COVID-19 vaccine.

In this sample, this clone turned up a few times. The chain joins TRBV5-1 to TRBJ1-2, with 8 bases matching TRBD1. The trim removed 7 bases at V and 2 bases at J, leaving 10 bases unmatched. This CDR3 has 15 residues. CDR1 SGHRS and CDR2 YFSETQ come from the germline V gene. This CDR3 reads CASRQGIMGNYGYTF. The CDR3 DNA reads as TGCGCCAGCCGACAGGGGATCATGGGGAACTATGGCTACACCTTC.

The chain employs TRBV27 and TRBJ1-1; D gene ambiguous. V was cut by 5 bases and J by 1 base, with 2 bases left in between. Germline loops: CDR1 MNHEY, CDR2 SMNVEV (reference sequence). This CDR3 contains 11 residues. The CDR3 nucleotides are TGTGCCAGCAGTGCGAACACTGAAGCTTTCTTT. This codes for CASSANTEAFF.

The chain carries TRBV5-1 and TRBJ2-2, with 7 bases fitting TRBD1. The germline gives CDR1 SGHRS, CDR2 YFSETQ. This CDR3 has 15 amino acids. Losses at the gene ends were 4 bases for V and 9 bases for J; bases not matched to a gene: 12. CDR3 coding DNA: TGCGCCAGCAGCGTATCTGGGACAGACCCCCGGGAGCTGTTTTTT. Protein: CASSVSGTDPRELFF.

This clone has more than one count but fewer than ten. The gene calls are TRBV15 and TRBJ1-3, with D unclear. V shed 0 bases and J shed 2 bases, with 11 bases lying between them. The CDR3 contains 16 residues. The germline gives CDR1 LNHNV, CDR2 YYDKDF (reference sequence). Written as DNA, the CDR3 is TGTGCCACCAGCAGAGACGGGGTAGGAACTGGAAACACCATATATTTT. It encodes CATSRDGVGTGNTIYF.

Note on this clone: In the same sample, other DNA sequences code for this CDR3. The V gene is TRBV5-4, the J gene TRBJ2-7, with unresolved D. V was cut by 2 bases and J by 7 bases, with 7 bases left in between. The CDR3 spans 11 residues. Germline V CDR1 and CDR2: SGHNT, YYREEE (reference sequence). The CDR3 here is CASSLSNEQYF. The CDR3 DNA reads TGTGCCAGCAGCTTATCCAATGAGCAGTACTTC.

This clone was observed once. The rearrangement joins TRBV10-3 to TRBJ1-4; the match to TRBD1 covers 7 bases. The V gene's germline CDR1 is ENHRY and CDR2 SYGVKD. CDR3 length: 16 amino acids. Trimming at V came to 1 base and at J to 0 bases, leaving 2 bases not matched to a gene. CDR3 residues: CAISEYRGATNEKLFF. The CDR3 coding sequence is TGTGCCATCAGTGAGTACAGGGGAGCAACTAATGAAAAACTGTTTTTT.

The V gene is TRBV19, the J gene TRBJ1-2; D perhaps matches TRBD1 (6 bases). Trimming pared 7 bases from V and 6 bases from J, leaving 15 bases between. CDR3 length: 13 amino acids. Germline CDR1 reads LNHDA; CDR2 reads SQIVND (reference sequence). The CDR3, as DNA: TGTGCCAGTACCTTGGCAGGGGCGAATGGCTACACCTTC. As protein: CASTLAGANGYTF.

CDR3 bases: TGTGCCAGCAGCCTTCTGAGGACAGGGACGGAGACCCAGTACTTC. Translation: CASSLLRTGTETQYF. The chain has TRBV7-2 and TRBJ2-5; TRBD1 matches 8 bases. Germline V gene data show CDR1 as SGHTA and CDR2 as FQGNSA. The length of the CDR3 is 15 residues. V shed 5 bases and J 5 bases; nucleotides not matched to a gene: 10.

The chain is built from TRBV2 and TRBJ2-1; tentative D call: TRBD2 (6 bases). This CDR3 has 14 residues. Germline CDR1 and CDR2: SNHLY and FYNNEI. V was pared by 4 bases and J by 2 bases, with 9 bases between. The CDR3 reads CASSASATYNEQFF. In nucleotides, the CDR3 is TGTGCCAGCAGTGCTAGCGCTACCTACAATGAGCAGTTCTTC.

This clone was counted between two and nine times. This rearrangement joins TRBV6-5 to TRBJ1-1; D unclear. V lost 2 bases and J lost 6, with 13 bases in between. Germline V gives CDR1 MNHEY, CDR2 SVGAGI. This CDR3 spans 14 amino acids. DNA of the CDR3: TGTGCCAGCAGTTACCTGGGCGGCGGGGCTGAAGCTTTCTTT. This sequence encodes CASSYLGGGAEAFF.

The CDR3 nucleotides are TGTGCCACCTTCGGGGGGGGTTATGGCTACACCTTC. It translates to CATFGGGYGYTF. V and J are TRBV19 and TRBJ1-2, with D possibly TRBD1 on 5 matching bases. With 10 bases removed from V and 5 bases from J, the gap between germline ends came to 14 bases. Germline V gives CDR1 LNHDA, CDR2 SQIVND (reference sequence). The CDR3 is 12 residues long.

V is TRBV4-2 and J is TRBJ2-1, with 8 bases matching TRBD2. The ends lost 3 bases at V and 5 bases at J; junction bases unmatched: 24. CDR1 LGHNA and CDR2 YNFKEQ come from the germline V gene. The CDR3 loop spans 21 amino acids. CDR3 DNA sequence: TGTGCCAGCAGCCATCTCGCAGCTGGCGGGGGGCTCCCGAGGTTGAACAATGAGCAGTTCTTC. Protein product: CASSHLAAGGGLPRLNNEQFF.

J is TRBJ2-7 and V is TRBV4-2; D not certain. The CDR3 totals 15 residues. Germline values: CDR1 LGHNA, CDR2 YNFKEQ. The V end lost 4 bases, the J end lost 0 bases, and 13 bases lay between the germline ends. The CDR3 nucleotides read TGTGCCAGCAGCCCTAGGGCAGGCGACTCCTACGAGCAGTACTTC. This sequence encodes CASSPRAGDSYEQYF.

This clone was recorded only once. The V and J genes are TRBV5-1 and TRBJ1-2; D is unresolved. Trimming left V 4 bases short and J 7 bases short, with 11 bases between. CDR1 is SGHRS, CDR2 YFSETQ, per germline. CDR3 size: 12 residues. CDR3 residues: CASSPDTFGYTF. DNA of the CDR3: TGCGCCAGCAGCCCAGACACCTTTGGCTACACCTTC.

This rearrangement joins TRBV7-2 to TRBJ1-5; D is uncertain. The CDR3 is made up of 14 amino acids. Trimming removed 1 base from V and 3 bases from J, with 7 bases in between. Germline V lookup: CDR1 SGHTA, CDR2 FQGNSA. CDR3 DNA sequence: TGTGCCAGCAGCTTAGAGTTCCTCAATCAGCCCCAGCATTTT. Its translation is CASSLEFLNQPQHF.

The chain links TRBV4-2 to TRBJ2-1; the match to TRBD1 covers 8 bases. The CDR3 is made up of 13 amino acids. Trimming cost V 1 base and J 13 bases; bases outside gene matches: 6. In germline, CDR1 is LGHNA, CDR2 YNFKEQ. This CDR3 is CASSQAGQGRQFF. The CDR3 bases are TGTGCCAGCAGCCAAGCCGGACAGGGACGACAGTTCTTC.

The chain links TRBV10-1 to TRBJ1-2, with D perhaps TRBD1 (6 bases). Germline V gene data show CDR1 as WNHNN and CDR2 as SYGVQD (reference sequence). This CDR3 is built from 15 residues. The V gene lost 4 bases and the J gene lost 1 base, with 13 bases spanning the gap. The CDR3 sequence is CASSARGLNNYGYTF. In DNA form, the CDR3 reads TGCGCCAGCAGTGCCAGGGGTTTGAATAACTATGGCTACACCTTC.

This chain connects TRBV7-2 to TRBJ2-7; D might be TRBD1 (5 bases). Germline-derived CDR1 and CDR2 are SGHTA and FQGNSA. This CDR3 region has 15 residues. V dropped 3 bases and J dropped 0 bases, with 12 bases sitting between them. CDR3 DNA: TGTGCCAGCAGCTTGGGGCAGTCCATCTCCTACGAGCAGTACTTC. Translated, it gives CASSLGQSISYEQYF.

The chain joins TRBV6-2 or TRBV6-3 to TRBJ1-6, with D perhaps matching TRBD1 (5 bases). Germline V lookup: CDR1 MNHEY, CDR2 SVGEGT. Trimming pared 3 bases from V and 8 bases from J, leaving 11 bases between. The CDR3 has 14 amino acids. The CDR3 coding sequence is TGTGCCAGCAGTTATGGGGGACCCTATTCACCCCTCCACTTT. Residues: CASSYGGPYSPLHF.

This rearrangement joins TRBV29-1 to TRBJ2-2; the match to TRBD1 covers 7 bases. Germline V gives CDR1 SQVTM, CDR2 ANQGSEA. The ends lost 5 bases at V and 6 bases at J; junction bases unmatched: 3. This CDR3 spans 12 amino acids. As DNA, the CDR3 is TGCAGCGTTTCCAGGGGGTCCGGGGAGCTGTTTTTT. Protein sequence: CSVSRGSGELFF.

The V call is TRBV3-1 (or the pseudogene TRBV3-2), the J call TRBJ2-2, with TRBD1 matching over 9 bases. CDR1 and CDR2 (germline): LGHDT, YNNKEL (reference sequence). CDR3 size: 15 residues. With 4 bases clipped from V and 3 bases from J, the junction kept 3 bases outside the gene matches. Written as DNA, the CDR3 is TGTGCCAGCAGCCTGGGACAGGGCTACACCGGGGAGCTGTTTTTT. Protein: CASSLGQGYTGELFF.

The chain carries TRBV2 and TRBJ2-7; 7 bases fit TRBD1. V lost 6 bases and J lost 3; bases outside the gene matches: 11. The CDR3 loop spans 15 amino acids. Germline V lookup: CDR1 SNHLY, CDR2 FYNNEI. CDR3 in amino acids: CASRGDSHGGYEQYF. For the CDR3, the DNA is TGTGCCAGCAGGGGGGACAGCCACGGAGGCTACGAGCAGTACTTC. Full variable domain (missing parts from reference TRBV2 and TRBJ2-7): EPEVTQTPSHQVTQMGQEVILRCVPISNHLYFYWYRQILGQKVEFLVSFYNNEISEKSEIFDDQFSVERPDGSNFTLKIRSTKLEDSAMYFCASRGDSHGGYEQYFGPGTRLTVT.

This clone was picked up one time. V gene TRBV5-6 combines with J gene TRBJ1-6, with D perhaps matching TRBD1 (5 bases). Per germline, CDR1 SGHDT and CDR2 YYEEEE. The CDR3 spans 16 residues. The V end was cut by 2 bases, the J end by 10 bases, with 19 bases between. CDR3 sequence: CASSLGTLRRTSPLHF. CDR3 sequence (DNA): TGTGCCAGCAGCTTAGGTACGCTACGCAGGACATCACCCCTCCACTTT.

The J gene is TRBJ2-1, the V gene TRBV7-2, with 10 bases lining up with TRBD2. This CDR3 spans 16 amino acids. CDR1 and CDR2 (germline): SGHTA, FQGNSA. Losses at the gene ends were 0 bases for V and 6 bases for J; bases not matched to a gene: 5. DNA of the CDR3: TGTGCCAGCAGCTTAGCATGGCTAGCGGGGGCCAATGAGCAGTTCTTC. Its translation is CASSLAWLAGANEQFF.

A note on this clone: One junction end does not reproduce the germline sequence, and a read error may be involved. The chain carries TRBV6-5 and TRBJ2-1; D gene unclear. Germline V gene sequence: CDR1 MNHEY, CDR2 SVGAGI. This CDR3 has 15 amino acids. The CDR3 reads CASSDSPGSYNEQFF. The CDR3 DNA reads as TGTGCCAGCAGTGACTCCCCGGGTTCCTACAATGAGCAGTTCTTC.

This clone was seen repeatedly, ten times or more. The chain joins TRBV4-3 to TRBJ2-6; TRBD1 matches at 7 bases. The CDR3 length is 16 residues. The germline CDR1 and CDR2 sequences are LGHNA and YSLEER. Trimming at V came to 0 bases and at J to 1 base, leaving 0 bases not matched to a gene. This CDR3 reads CASSQDRGSGANVLTF. CDR3 bases: TGCGCCAGCAGCCAAGACAGGGGGTCTGGGGCCAACGTCCTGACTTTC.

The V and J genes are TRBV10-3 and TRBJ2-1; 13 nucleotides match TRBD2. With V trimmed by 2 bases and J by 7 bases, 8 bases remained unmatched. The CDR3 is made up of 17 amino acids. The V gene's germline CDR1 is ENHRY and CDR2 SYGVKD. The CDR3 bases are TGTGCCATCAGTGAGCGACTAGCGGGGGGTCGGGGGAATGAGCAGTTCTTC. Translated: CAISERLAGGRGNEQFF.

The V gene is TRBV12-5, the J gene TRBJ2-3, with D unclear. Looked up from germline, CDR1 is LGHNT and CDR2 is FRNRAP. CDR3 size: 14 residues. V was trimmed by 0 bases and J by 3 bases, leaving 7 bases between them. The CDR3 sequence is CASGLVLVTDTQYF. The CDR3 nucleotides read TGTGCTAGTGGTTTGGTACTGGTGACAGATACGCAGTATTTT.

This clone has a single count. J is TRBJ1-1 and V is TRBV5-6; unclear D gene. Looked up from germline, CDR1 is SGHDT and CDR2 is YYEEEE. V gave up 1 base and J gave up 6 bases, with 10 bases separating them. This CDR3 is built from 13 residues. The CDR3 is CASSLSLSAEAFF. In DNA form, the CDR3 reads TGTGCCAGCAGCTTGTCCTTGTCTGCTGAAGCTTTCTTT.